The entry below describes one TCR beta chain. The data are from a study of T cell changes during pregnancy in multiple sclerosis. In germline, CDR1 is SGDLS, CDR2 YYNGEE. The CDR3 is 14 amino acids. The V gene lost 0 bases and the J gene lost 1 base, with 8 bases spanning the gap. Profiled with immunoSEQ multiplex PCR; TCRdb holds only in-frame clones, not every one. Of 130,000 or so clones listed, 96% are singletons. The sequence derives from a female donor with multiple sclerosis, enrolled in a pregnancy study. The chain carries TRBV9 and TRBJ2-7; the D gene is possibly TRBD2 (6 bases). The material sequenced was peripheral blood, taken after pregnancy. The CDR3 protein is CASSVAGTSYEQYF. The CDR3 nucleotides read TGTGCCAGCAGCGTAGCCGGGACTTCCTACGAGCAGTACTTC.